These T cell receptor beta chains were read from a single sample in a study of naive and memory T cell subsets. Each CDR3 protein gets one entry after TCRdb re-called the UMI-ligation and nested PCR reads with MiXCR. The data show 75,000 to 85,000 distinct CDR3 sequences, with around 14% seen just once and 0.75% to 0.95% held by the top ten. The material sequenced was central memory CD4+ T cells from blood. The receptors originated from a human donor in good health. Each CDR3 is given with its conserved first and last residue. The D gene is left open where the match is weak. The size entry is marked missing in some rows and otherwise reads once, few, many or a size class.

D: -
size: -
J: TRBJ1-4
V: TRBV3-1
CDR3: CASSHSIQGGNEKLFF
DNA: TGTGCCAGCAGCCATTCAATTCAGGGAGGAAATGAAAAACTGTTTTTT

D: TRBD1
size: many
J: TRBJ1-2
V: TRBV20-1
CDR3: CSAKNSKQGRDNGYTF
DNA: TGCAGTGCTAAAAATTCAAAACAGGGGAGGGATAATGGCTACACCTTC

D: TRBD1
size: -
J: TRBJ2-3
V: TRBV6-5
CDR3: CASSSRGRPTDTQYF
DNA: TGTGCCAGCAGCAGTAGGGGGCGGCCCACAGATACGCAGTATTTT

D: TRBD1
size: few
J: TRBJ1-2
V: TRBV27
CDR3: CASSGDREGFAYGYTF
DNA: TGTGCCAGCAGCGGGGACAGGGAAGGCTTCGCCTATGGCTACACCTTC

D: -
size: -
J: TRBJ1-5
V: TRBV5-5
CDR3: CASSLEISNQPQHF
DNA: TGTGCCAGCAGCTTGGAGATTAGCAATCAGCCCCAGCATTTT

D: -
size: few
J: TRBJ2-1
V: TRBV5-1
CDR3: CASSYVGGEQFF
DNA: TGCGCCAGCAGTTACGTCGGGGGCGAGCAGTTCTTC

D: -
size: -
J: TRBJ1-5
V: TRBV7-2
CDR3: CASSFDSRGQPQHF
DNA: TGTGCCAGCAGCTTTGATTCCCGGGGGCAGCCCCAGCATTTT

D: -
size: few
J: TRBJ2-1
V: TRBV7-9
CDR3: CASSSGTGSYNEQFF
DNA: TGTGCCAGCAGCTCCGGAACAGGGTCCTACAATGAGCAGTTCTTC

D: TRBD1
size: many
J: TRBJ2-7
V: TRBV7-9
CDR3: CASGHTPGTGTHEQYF
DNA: TGTGCCAGCGGCCACACTCCTGGGACAGGGACCCACGAGCAGTACTTC

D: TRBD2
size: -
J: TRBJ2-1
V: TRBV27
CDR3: CASSSGRLAGLISNEQFF
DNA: TGTGCCAGCAGTTCGGGTCGACTAGCGGGGTTAATCTCCAATGAGCAGTTCTTC

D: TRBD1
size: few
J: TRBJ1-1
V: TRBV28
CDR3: CASSPRTGADTEAFF
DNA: TGTGCCAGCAGTCCCCGGACAGGGGCGGACACTGAAGCTTTCTTT

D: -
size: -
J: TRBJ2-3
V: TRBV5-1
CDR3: CASSLADPSTDTQYF
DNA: TGCGCCAGCAGCTTGGCGGATCCTAGCACAGATACGCAGTATTTT

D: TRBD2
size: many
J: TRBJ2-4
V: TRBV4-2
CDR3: CASSQPSGSYIQYF
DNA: TGTGCCAGCAGCCAACCTAGCGGGAGTTACATTCAGTACTTC

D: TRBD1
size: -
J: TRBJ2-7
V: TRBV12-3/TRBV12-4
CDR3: CASRLTGSSYEQYF
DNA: TGTGCCAGCAGACTGACAGGGAGTAGTTACGAGCAGTACTTC

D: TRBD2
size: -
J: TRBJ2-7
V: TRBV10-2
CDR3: CASRVSGRRVEQYF
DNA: TGCGCCAGCAGAGTTAGCGGGAGAAGGGTCGAGCAGTACTTC

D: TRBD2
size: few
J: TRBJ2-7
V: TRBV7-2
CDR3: CASSSTSGRNSYEQYF
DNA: TGTGCCAGCAGCTCGACTAGCGGGAGGAACTCCTACGAGCAGTACTTC

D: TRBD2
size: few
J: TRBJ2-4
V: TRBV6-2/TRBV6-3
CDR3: CASSSPVVAGRAKNIQYF
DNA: TGTGCCAGCAGTTCCCCGGTTGTAGCGGGACGCGCCAAAAACATTCAGTACTTC

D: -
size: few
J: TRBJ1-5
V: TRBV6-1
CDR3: CASTESYQPQHF
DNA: TGTGCCAGTACCGAGTCCTACCAGCCCCAGCATTTT

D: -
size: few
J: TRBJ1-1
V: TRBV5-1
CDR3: CASSFQYRNTEAFF
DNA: TGCGCCAGCAGCTTCCAGTACAGAAACACTGAAGCTTTCTTT

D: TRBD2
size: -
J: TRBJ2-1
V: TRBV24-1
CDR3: CATSDRASGRFYEQFF
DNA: TGTGCCACCAGTGACCGAGCTAGCGGGAGATTCTATGAGCAGTTCTTC

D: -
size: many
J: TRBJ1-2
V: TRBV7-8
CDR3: CASSSTTGQTYGYTF
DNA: TGTGCCAGCAGCTCTACGACAGGACAGACCTATGGCTACACCTTC

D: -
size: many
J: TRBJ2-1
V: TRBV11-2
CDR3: CASSLSWQHNEQFF
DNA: TGTGCCAGCAGCTTATCCTGGCAACACAATGAGCAGTTCTTC

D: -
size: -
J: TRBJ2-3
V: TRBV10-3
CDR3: CAISGEQGQGDTQYF
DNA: TGTGCCATCAGTGGCGAACAGGGCCAAGGAGATACGCAGTATTTT

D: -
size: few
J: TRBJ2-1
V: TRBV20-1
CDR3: CSAFHGKNEQFF
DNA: TGCAGTGCTTTCCACGGGAAAAATGAGCAGTTCTTC

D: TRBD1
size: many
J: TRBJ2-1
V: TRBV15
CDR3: CATSRDRGPYNEQFF
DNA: TGTGCCACCAGCAGGGACAGGGGCCCCTACAATGAGCAGTTCTTC

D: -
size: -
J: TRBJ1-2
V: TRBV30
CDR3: CAWNSIGYTF
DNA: TGTGCCTGGAATTCGATCGGCTACACCTTC

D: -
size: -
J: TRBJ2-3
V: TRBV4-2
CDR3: CASSQGVAESTDTQYF
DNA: TGTGCCAGCAGCCAAGGGGTCGCGGAGAGCACAGATACGCAGTATTTT

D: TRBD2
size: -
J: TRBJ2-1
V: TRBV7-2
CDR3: CASSLTSGNGNEQFF
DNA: TGTGCCAGCAGCTTAACTAGCGGGAACGGCAATGAGCAGTTCTTC

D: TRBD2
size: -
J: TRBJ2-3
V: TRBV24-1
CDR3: CATSDPGLAGEKSDTQYF
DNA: TGTGCCACCAGTGACCCGGGACTAGCGGGAGAGAAATCAGATACGCAGTATTTT

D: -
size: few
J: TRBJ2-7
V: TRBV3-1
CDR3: CASSQDVAEQYF
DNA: TGTGCCAGCAGCCAAGATGTGGCCGAGCAGTACTTC

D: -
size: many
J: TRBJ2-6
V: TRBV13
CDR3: CASSLGAVGANVLTF
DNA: TGTGCCAGCAGCCTAGGGGCGGTTGGGGCCAACGTCCTGACTTTC

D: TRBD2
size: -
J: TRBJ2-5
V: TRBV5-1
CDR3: CASSLAGAGGRARETQYF
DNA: TGCGCCAGCAGCTTGGCCGGAGCTGGCGGGAGGGCCCGGGAGACCCAGTACTTC

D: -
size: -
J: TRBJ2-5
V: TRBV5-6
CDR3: CASSELGRGKETQYF
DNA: TGTGCCAGCAGCGAGCTGGGACGCGGAAAAGAGACCCAGTACTTC

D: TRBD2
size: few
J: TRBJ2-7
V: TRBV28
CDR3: CASSLGLAPEQYF
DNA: TGTGCCAGCAGTTTGGGACTAGCGCCCGAGCAGTACTTC

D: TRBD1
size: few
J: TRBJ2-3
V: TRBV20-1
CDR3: CSANNPGQGNTDTQYF
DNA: TGCAGTGCAAATAACCCGGGACAGGGCAACACAGATACGCAGTATTTT

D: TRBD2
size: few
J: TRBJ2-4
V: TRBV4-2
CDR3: CASSQAPGTSGSLGAKNIQYF
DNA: TGTGCCAGCAGCCAAGCCCCCGGGACTAGCGGGAGTCTGGGAGCCAAAAACATTCAGTACTTC

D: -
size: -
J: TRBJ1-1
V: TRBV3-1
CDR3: CASTEAGRGTEAFF
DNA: TGTGCCAGCACCGAGGCAGGGCGGGGCACTGAAGCTTTCTTT

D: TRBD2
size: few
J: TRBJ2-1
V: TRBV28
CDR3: CASGLAGYNEQFF
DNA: TGTGCCAGCGGACTAGCGGGGTACAATGAGCAGTTCTTC

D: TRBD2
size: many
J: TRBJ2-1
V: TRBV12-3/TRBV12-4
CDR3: CASSFGGRARRDEQFF
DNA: TGTGCCAGCAGTTTCGGCGGGAGGGCCCGACGCGATGAGCAGTTCTTC

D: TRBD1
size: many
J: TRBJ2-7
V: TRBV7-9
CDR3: CASSFGTGSYEQYF
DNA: TGTGCCAGCAGCTTTGGGACAGGTTCCTACGAGCAGTACTTC

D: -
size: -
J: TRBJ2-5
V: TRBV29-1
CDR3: CSVERHETQYF
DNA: TGCAGCGTTGAACGGCACGAGACCCAGTACTTC

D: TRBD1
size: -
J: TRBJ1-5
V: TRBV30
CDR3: CAWRSGTGGYQPQHF
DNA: TGTGCCTGGAGGTCCGGGACAGGGGGCTATCAGCCCCAGCATTTT

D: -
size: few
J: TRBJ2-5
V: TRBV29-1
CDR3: CSVDEGSKTQYF
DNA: TGCAGCGTTGACGAGGGATCGAAGACCCAGTACTTC